Listed here are 7 T cell receptor beta chains from one sample, sequenced in a study of shared clonotypes between healthy human individuals (dated by TCRdb to 2019 to 2021). The receptor library was made with the immunoSEQ multiplex PCR assay. Held by TCRdb, this immuneACCESS table contains in-frame sequences only and omits some clones. Under half of the omission traces to an unresolved V gene where checked; the cause of the rest is unknown. This sample has about 2,500,000 clones in its table, and approximately 94% of those were observed once. In total, the top ten clones hold around 0.14% of the sample. Sequenced material: naive CD4+ T cells sorted from blood. In the paper's terms, the cell subset or site label means: CD45RA+ positively selected. These receptors all stem from a man aged 18-30 years in good health.

Comment on this clone: The same CDR3 arises from other DNA sequences in this sample as well. The chain couples TRBV5-6 to TRBJ2-5; maybe TRBD1 (6 bases). The CDR3 spans 13 residues. Germline V gene sequence: CDR1 SGHDT, CDR2 YYEEEE. The V and J ends lost 0 bases and 5 bases respectively, with 8 bases between them. The CDR3 region has the DNA TGTGCCAGCAGCTTGGACAGGGCTGAGACCCAGTACTTC. Its protein product is CASSLDRAETQYF. The full variable domain, rest sourced from reference TRBV5-6 and TRBJ2-5, is DAGVTQSPTHLIKTRGQQVTLRCSPKSGHDTVSWYQQALGQGPQFIFQYYEEEERQRGNFPDRFSGHQFPNYSSELNVNALLLGDSALYLCASSLDRAETQYFGPGTRLLVL.

This chain links TRBV25-1 with TRBJ2-5, with 8 bases lining up with TRBD2. The CDR3 runs 14 residues. V shed 3 bases, J shed 7 bases, and the junction held 7 bases outside the gene matches. The germline V gene has CDR1 MGHDK and CDR2 SYGVNS. CDR3 sequence: CASSEAGGSGTQYF. In DNA, the CDR3 is TGTGCCAGCAGTGAGGCGGGAGGATCCGGGACCCAGTACTTC.

V and J are TRBV7-8 and TRBJ2-5, with 7 positions matching TRBD2. The CDR3 has 15 residues. The J segment lost 4 bases and the V segment lost 1 base, leaving 6 bases of the junction unmatched. Per the germline V gene, CDR1 is SGHVS and CDR2 is FQNEAQ. The CDR3 sequence is CASSLEWASGETQYF. CDR3 nucleotide sequence: TGTGCCAGCAGCTTAGAATGGGCTAGCGGAGAGACCCAGTACTTC.

As for this clone: This may be a read error: a much more frequent sequence differs by one nucleotide. The identical CDR3 is also encoded by other nucleotide sequences in the sample. V gene TRBV11-2 combines with J gene TRBJ2-5, with unresolved D. The CDR3 is 11 amino acids. The germline V gene has CDR1 SGHAT and CDR2 FQNNGV. The V end was cut by 2 bases, the J end by 5 bases, with 3 bases between. This CDR3 reads CASSLRETQYF. CDR3 DNA: TGTGCCAGCAGCTTAAGGGAGACCCAGTACTTC.

Note on this clone: In the same sample, other DNA sequences code for this CDR3. The rearrangement joins TRBV18 to TRBJ1-2; the D is unclear. CDR1 is KGHSH and CDR2 is LQKENI in the germline V gene. The CDR3 has 13 residues. The germline V and J ends were trimmed by 2 bases and 2 bases, with 6 bases remaining between them. As DNA, the CDR3 is TGTGCCAGCTCACCAGCAGGAAACTATGGCTACACCTTC. Its translation is CASSPAGNYGYTF. The full variable domain, completed using reference TRBV18 and TRBJ1-2, is NAGVMQNPRHLVRRRGQEARLRCSPMKGHSHVYWYRQLPEEGLKFMVYLQKENIIDESGMPKERFSAEFPKEGPSILRIQQVVRGDSAAYFCASSPAGNYGYTFGSGTRLTVV.

Concerning this clone itself: Other DNA sequences in the same sample also yield this CDR3. The gene calls are TRBV5-1 and TRBJ1-2; D may be TRBD1 (5 bases). The CDR3 is made up of 13 amino acids. Germline assignment: CDR1 SGHRS and CDR2 YFSETQ. The V gene lost 0 bases and the J gene lost 5 bases, with 8 bases spanning the gap. Here the CDR3 DNA reads TGCGCCAGCAGCTTGGTGGGGGGTTATGGCTACACCTTC. Translated: CASSLVGGYGYTF.

As concerns this clone: At the DNA level, this CDR3 is encoded by other sequences in the same sample as well. The genes are TRBV7-2 and TRBJ2-7, with 7 bases fitting TRBD1. J gave up 1 base and V 1 base, and 4 bases lay outside the gene matches. CDR1 is SGHTA, CDR2 FQGNSA, per germline. The CDR3 runs to 15 residues. CDR3 loop: CASSLVTGASYEQYF. Written as DNA, the CDR3 is TGTGCCAGCAGCTTAGTAACAGGGGCGTCCTACGAGCAGTACTTC. The entire variable domain, with the rest obtained from reference TRBV7-2 and TRBJ2-7, is as follows: GAGVSQSPSNKVTEKGKDVELRCDPISGHTALYWYRQSLGQGLEFLIYFQGNSAPDKSGLPSDRFSAERTGGSVSTLTIQRTQQEDSAVYLCASSLVTGASYEQYFGPGTRLTVT.